A single sample is the source of the 20 T cell receptor beta chains below, sequenced in a study of T cells in Graves' hyperthyroidism and ophthalmopathy. RNA transcripts were the template for amplifying TCR beta CDR3 regions. Primed by the HTBI set, a first-round RT-PCR was run on the TCR CDR3. MiXCR, applied by TCRdb to the multiplex PCR reads, yields one record per CDR3 protein. The profile shows hundreds of thousands of distinct CDR3 sequences, approximately 15% of them singletons. Sequencing was done on a sample of blood. These receptors were collected from a woman aged 18-29 years with Graves' hyperthyroidism.

Many counts were recorded for this clonotype. The chain links TRBV2 to TRBJ2-7, with 8 bases lining up with TRBD1. Germline-derived CDR1 and CDR2 are SNHLY and FYNNEI. The trim removed 1 base at V and 4 bases at J, leaving 6 bases unmatched. CDR3 length: 15 amino acids. CDR3 DNA sequence: TGTGCCAGCAGTGAAGGGGGACAGGAGGGGTACGAGCAGTACTTC. This translates into CASSEGGQEGYEQYF.

The chain is built from TRBV29-1 and TRBJ2-7, with D possibly matching TRBD1 (6 bases). The CDR3 has 12 amino acids. The V and J ends lost 4 bases and 5 bases respectively, with 12 bases between them. Germline V gene data show CDR1 as SQVTM and CDR2 as ANQGSEA. The CDR3 sequence is CSVAQGLDEQYF. In nucleotides, the CDR3 is TGCAGCGTTGCGCAGGGGCTCGACGAGCAGTACTTC.

This clonotype was counted ten times or more. This chain uses TRBV29-1 with TRBJ2-1, with 10 nucleotides matching TRBD2. The germline CDR1 and CDR2 sequences are SQVTM and ANQGSEA. The CDR3 contains 16 residues. Losses at the gene ends were 0 bases for V and 10 bases for J; bases not matched to a gene: 12. Written as DNA, the CDR3 is TGCAGCGTTGAAGATCTGGCGGCTAGCGGGAGCGGGGAGCAGTTCTTC. This gives the protein CSVEDLAASGSGEQFF.

This clonotype was found many times. The chain joins TRBV12-5 to TRBJ2-1; 13 bases line up with TRBD2. V lost 5 bases to trimming and J lost 5 bases; unmatched junction nucleotides: 3. Germline V gene lookup returns CDR1 LGHNT and CDR2 FRNRAP. The CDR3 contains 15 residues. The DNA for the CDR3 is TGTGCTAGTGGTCCTGGACTAGCGGGAGACAATGAGCAGTTCTTC. Its translation is CASGPGLAGDNEQFF. The full variable domain, in which reference TRBV12-5 and TRBJ2-1 provide the parts outside the CDR3, is DARVTQTPRHKVTEMGQEVTMRCQPILGHNTVFWYRQTMMQGLELLAYFRNRAPLDDSGMPKDRFSAEMPDATLATLKIQPSEPRDSAVYFCASGPGLAGDNEQFFGPGTRLTVL.

This clonotype was counted at least ten times. The chain employs TRBV3-1 and TRBJ2-4, with TRBD2 identical over 12 bases. Germline V CDR1 and CDR2: LGHDT, YNNKEL (reference sequence). The CDR3 has 15 residues. The V and J ends lost 5 bases and 6 bases, in that order; junction bases with no gene match: 5. CDR3: CASSRLAGAGNIQYF. The CDR3 DNA reads as TGTGCCAGCAGCAGACTAGCGGGAGCGGGAAACATTCAGTACTTC. The full variable domain, completed using reference TRBV3-1 and TRBJ2-4, is DTAVSQTPKYLVTQMGNDKSIKCEQNLGHDTMYWYKQDSKKFLKIMFSYNNKELIINETVPNRFSPKSPDKAHLNLHINSLELGDSAVYFCASSRLAGAGNIQYFGAGTRLSVL.

A note on this clonotype: The junction departs from germline at one end; a sequencing error may be responsible. The gene calls are TRBV15 and TRBJ1-2; 9 bases match TRBD1. Germline V gives CDR1 LNHNV, CDR2 YYDKDF (reference sequence). The CDR3 extends over 14 amino acids. CDR3 amino acids: CATSRDPLGQGEAF. CDR3 nucleotide sequence: TGTGCCACCAGCAGAGATCCTTTGGGACAGGGAGAAGCCTTC. Full variable domain (outside the CDR3, taken from reference TRBV15 and TRBJ1-2): DAMVIQNPRYQVTQFGKPVTLSCSQTLNHNVMYWYQQKSSQAPKLLFHYYDKDFNNEADTPDNFQSRRPNTSFCFLDIRSPGLGDTAMYLCATSRDPLGQGEAFGSGTRLTVV.

This clonotype was seen only a few times. The V call is TRBV9, the J call TRBJ2-2, with TRBD2 identical over 7 bases. V dropped 4 bases and J dropped 4; count of bases not matched to a gene: 7. The CDR3 spans 15 residues. The germline V gene has CDR1 SGDLS and CDR2 YYNGEE. The chain's CDR3 is CASSPTGGFTGELFF. In DNA, the CDR3 is TGTGCCAGCAGCCCAACGGGGGGTTTCACCGGGGAGCTGTTTTTT.

This clonotype was counted at least ten times. The rearrangement joins TRBV20-1 to TRBJ2-7; D is perhaps TRBD1 (6 bases). The germline V gene has CDR1 DFQATT and CDR2 SNEGSKA (reference sequence). Trimming left V 5 bases short and J 3 bases short, with 14 bases between. The CDR3 length is 13 residues. Here the CDR3 DNA reads TGCAGTGCTTCCCTCGGACAGATCTACGAGCAGTACTTC. The encoded protein is CSASLGQIYEQYF.

As for this clonotype: This clone may be a read error of a much larger clone one base away. The chain employs TRBV12-3 or TRBV12-4 and TRBJ2-3, with D perhaps TRBD1 or TRBD2 (6 bases each). The CDR3 is 14 residues long. The V and J ends lost 3 bases and 6 bases respectively, with 13 bases between them. This CDR3 reads CASSFSGEVDTQYF. CDR3 sequence (DNA): TGTGCCAGCAGTTTCTCAGGGGAGGTGGATACGCAGTATTTT.

There are a few counts of this clonotype. This chain links TRBV6-1 with TRBJ2-1; 14 bases align to TRBD2. Germline V gene data show CDR1 as MNHNS and CDR2 as SASEGT. V dropped 5 bases and J dropped 8; count of bases not matched to a gene: 5. This CDR3 contains 15 residues. The CDR3 region has the DNA TGTGCCAGCAGTAGACTAGCGGGGGGGCTTGATGAGCAGTTCTTC. It specifies CASSRLAGGLDEQFF.

In its sample, this clonotype was seen many times. The V call is TRBV7-8, the J call TRBJ1-4; 10 bases align to TRBD1. The germline CDR1 and CDR2 sequences are SGHVS and FQNEAQ. The ends lost 5 bases at V and 0 bases at J; junction bases unmatched: 15. The CDR3 sequence is 20 residues long. Here the CDR3 DNA reads TGTGCCAGCAGCCTTACGGATCCTCCGGGACAGGGGACAACTAATGAAAAACTGTTTTTT. This translates into CASSLTDPPGQGTTNEKLFF.

In this sample, this clonotype turned up many times. CDR3: CASSDVLQPQHF. CDR3 coding DNA: TGTGCCAGCAGTGACGTTCTTCAGCCCCAGCATTTT. J is TRBJ1-5 and V is TRBV2; D is ambiguous. V shed 3 bases and J shed 6 bases, with 6 bases lying between them. The CDR3 totals 12 residues. Germline CDR1 and CDR2: SNHLY and FYNNEI.

This clonotype was observed at least ten times. The genes are TRBV12-3 or TRBV12-4 and TRBJ2-2; D is uncertain. The CDR3 contains 14 residues. Trimming stripped 10 bases from V and 3 bases from J, with 15 bases between. CDR3 amino acids: CATNVPADTGELFF. Written as DNA, the CDR3 is TGTGCCACCAACGTCCCAGCCGACACCGGGGAGCTGTTTTTT.

This clonotype was seen ten or more times. This chain connects TRBV28 to TRBJ2-5; D is possibly TRBD2 (5 bases). Trimming cost V 3 bases and J 5 bases, with 13 bases left between them. The germline gives CDR1 MDHEN, CDR2 SYDVKM. The CDR3 sequence is 14 residues long. The CDR3 region is CASSLRVRRETQYF. The CDR3 DNA is TGTGCCAGCAGTTTGAGGGTCCGCAGGGAGACCCAGTACTTC.

There are many counts of this clonotype. This chain joins TRBV20-1 and TRBJ2-5, with D possibly being TRBD1 (6 bases). The V gene's germline CDR1 is DFQATT and CDR2 SNEGSKA (reference sequence). The V and J ends lost 5 bases and 2 bases respectively, with 12 bases between them. The CDR3 loop spans 13 amino acids. CDR3 region: CSAPDSPQETQYF. The CDR3 region has the DNA TGCAGTGCTCCGGACAGCCCTCAAGAGACCCAGTACTTC.

This chain uses TRBV6-1 with TRBJ2-7; D is uncertain. The CDR3 has 15 residues. Trimming removed 5 bases from V and 0 bases from J, with 14 bases in between. Germline V gives CDR1 MNHNS, CDR2 SASEGT. The CDR3 reads CASSYIAGFSYEQYF. The DNA of the CDR3 is TGTGCCAGCAGTTACATTGCAGGATTCTCCTACGAGCAGTACTTC.

About this clonotype: This could be a read error, since a much larger clone is one nucleotide away. V usage is TRBV2 and J usage is TRBJ2-5; D may be TRBD2 (5 bases). Judging by the DNA end, TRBJ2-1 fits better; the J call may be wrong. The germline V gene encodes CDR1 SNHLY and CDR2 FYNNEI. This CDR3 comprises 12 residues. The CDR3 DNA sequence: TGTGCCAGCAGTGAGGGATGGGAGACCCAGTTCTTC. It encodes CASSEGWETQFF.

CDR3 sequence reads: CASSQERVFLQPQHF. CDR3 in DNA: TGTGCCAGCAGCCAAGAACGAGTATTTCTTCAGCCCCAGCATTTT. The genes are TRBV4-2 and TRBJ1-5; D remains unclear. V lost 0 bases, J lost 6 bases, and 12 bases lay in between. CDR1 and CDR2 from the germline V gene are LGHNA and YNFKEQ. The CDR3 is 15 residues long.

The chain combines TRBV7-2 with TRBJ2-3; 13 bases align to TRBD2. Germline V CDR1 and CDR2: SGHTA, FQGNSA. V gave up 5 bases and J gave up 4 bases; unmatched junction bases: 6. The CDR3 sequence is 16 residues long. For the CDR3, the DNA is TGTGCCAGCAGCGCCGGACTAGCGGGAGCCCCAGATACGCAGTATTTT. It specifies CASSAGLAGAPDTQYF.

This clonotype was seen a handful of times. J is TRBJ1-3 and V is TRBV9, with TRBD1 as a possible D gene (5 bases). The germline V and J ends were trimmed by 5 bases and 1 base, with 10 bases remaining between them. Germline V gene sequence: CDR1 SGDLS, CDR2 YYNGEE. The CDR3 contains 14 residues. The CDR3 DNA reads as TGTGCCAGCAGTGGGACGCTATCTGGAAACACCATATATTTT. Translation: CASSGTLSGNTIYF.